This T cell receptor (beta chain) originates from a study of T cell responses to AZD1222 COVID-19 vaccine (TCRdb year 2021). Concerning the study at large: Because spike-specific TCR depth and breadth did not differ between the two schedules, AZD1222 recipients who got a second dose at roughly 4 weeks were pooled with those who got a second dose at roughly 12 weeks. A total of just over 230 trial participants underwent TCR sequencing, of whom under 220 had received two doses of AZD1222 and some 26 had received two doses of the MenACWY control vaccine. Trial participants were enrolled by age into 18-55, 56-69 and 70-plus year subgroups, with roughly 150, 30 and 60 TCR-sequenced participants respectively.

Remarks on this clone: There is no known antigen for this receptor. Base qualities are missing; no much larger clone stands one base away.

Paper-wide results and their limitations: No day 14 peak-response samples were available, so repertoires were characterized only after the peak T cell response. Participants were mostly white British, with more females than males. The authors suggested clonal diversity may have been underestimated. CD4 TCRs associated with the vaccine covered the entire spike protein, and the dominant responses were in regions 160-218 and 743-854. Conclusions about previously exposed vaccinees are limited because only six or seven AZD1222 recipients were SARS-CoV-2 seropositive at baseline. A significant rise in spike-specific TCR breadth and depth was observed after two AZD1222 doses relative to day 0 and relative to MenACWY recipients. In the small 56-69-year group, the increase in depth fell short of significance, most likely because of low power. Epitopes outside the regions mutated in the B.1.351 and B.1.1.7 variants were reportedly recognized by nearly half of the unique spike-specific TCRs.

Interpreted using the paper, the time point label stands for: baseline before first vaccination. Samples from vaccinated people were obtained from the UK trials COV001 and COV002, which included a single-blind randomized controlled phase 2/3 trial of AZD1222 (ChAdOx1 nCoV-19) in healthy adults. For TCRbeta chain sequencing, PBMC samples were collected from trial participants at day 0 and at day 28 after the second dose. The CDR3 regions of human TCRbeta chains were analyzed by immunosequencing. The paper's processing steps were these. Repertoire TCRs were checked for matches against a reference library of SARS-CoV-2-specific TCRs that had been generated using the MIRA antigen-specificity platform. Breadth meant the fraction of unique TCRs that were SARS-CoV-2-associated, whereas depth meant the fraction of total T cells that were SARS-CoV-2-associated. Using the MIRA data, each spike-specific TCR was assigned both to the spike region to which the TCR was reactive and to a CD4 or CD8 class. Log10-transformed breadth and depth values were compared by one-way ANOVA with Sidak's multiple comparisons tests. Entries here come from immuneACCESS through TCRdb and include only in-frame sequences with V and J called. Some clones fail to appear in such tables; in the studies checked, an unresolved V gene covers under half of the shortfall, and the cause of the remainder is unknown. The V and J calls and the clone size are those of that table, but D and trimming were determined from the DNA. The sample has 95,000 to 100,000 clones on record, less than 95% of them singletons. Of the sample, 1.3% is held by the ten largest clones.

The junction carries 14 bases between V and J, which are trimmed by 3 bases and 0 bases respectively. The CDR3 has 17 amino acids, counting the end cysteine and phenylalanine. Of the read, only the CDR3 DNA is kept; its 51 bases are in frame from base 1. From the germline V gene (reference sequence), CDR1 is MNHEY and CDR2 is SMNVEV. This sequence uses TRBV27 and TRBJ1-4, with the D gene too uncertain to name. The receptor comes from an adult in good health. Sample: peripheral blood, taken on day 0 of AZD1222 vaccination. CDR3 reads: CASSFRTPEATNEKLFF. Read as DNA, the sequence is TGTGCCAGCAGTTTCCGAACACCGGAGGCAACTAATGAAAAACTGTTTTTT.